Listed below are T cell receptor beta chains from one sample, sequenced in a study of graft-versus-host responses after intestinal transplantation. Profiled with immunoSEQ multiplex PCR; TCRdb holds only in-frame clones, not every one. In the table there are just under 50,000 clones, around 85% of which are singletons. No antigen has been assigned to these receptors. Sequences were derived from unstimulated CD4+ T cells sorted from spleen or lymph node cells, sampled before transplant. These receptors all stem from a human donor who was the organ donor for an intestinal transplant. Both conserved end residues are part of each CDR3. D genes are given only for firm matches. Part of the rows lack a size; the others show once, few, many or a class for expanded clones.

abundance: -
j_gene: TRBJ1-3
d_gene: -
v_gene: TRBV6-5
CDR3aa: CASTQGWMVGNTIYF
CDR3nt: TGTGCCAGCACCCAAGGGTGGATGGTTGGAAACACCATATATTTT

abundance: -
j_gene: TRBJ2-7
d_gene: -
v_gene: TRBV6-5
CDR3aa: CASSYGGRQSSYEQYF
CDR3nt: TGTGCCAGCAGTTACGGCGGTAGACAGTCCTCCTACGAGCAGTACTTC

abundance: -
j_gene: TRBJ2-7
d_gene: TRBD2
v_gene: TRBV5-1
CDR3aa: CASSLAGGSSYEQYF
CDR3nt: TGCGCCAGCAGCTTAGCGGGGGGGAGCTCCTACGAGCAGTACTTC

abundance: -
j_gene: TRBJ2-5
d_gene: -
v_gene: TRBV27
CDR3aa: CASSRSGQRQETQYF
CDR3nt: TGTGCCAGCAGCAGATCGGGTCAGAGACAAGAGACCCAGTACTTC

abundance: once
j_gene: TRBJ2-3
d_gene: -
v_gene: TRBV19
CDR3aa: CASSILPGSSTDTQYF
CDR3nt: TGTGCCAGTAGTATCCTCCCAGGGTCGAGCACAGATACGCAGTATTTT

abundance: -
j_gene: TRBJ2-1
d_gene: -
v_gene: TRBV5-4
CDR3aa: CASSFTAYSRDEQFF
CDR3nt: TGTGCCAGCAGCTTTACGGCGTATTCTCGGGATGAGCAGTTCTTC

abundance: -
j_gene: TRBJ2-3
d_gene: TRBD2
v_gene: TRBV5-4
CDR3aa: CASSLDGRSTDTQYF
CDR3nt: TGTGCCAGCAGCTTGGACGGGAGGAGCACAGATACGCAGTATTTT

abundance: -
j_gene: TRBJ1-2
d_gene: -
v_gene: TRBV7-2
CDR3aa: CASSFWRRGYTF
CDR3nt: TGTGCCAGCAGCTTCTGGAGGCGCGGCTACACCTTC

abundance: -
j_gene: TRBJ1-1
d_gene: TRBD1
v_gene: TRBV2
CDR3aa: CASILNRGTEAFF
CDR3nt: TGTGCCAGCATCCTTAACAGGGGCACTGAAGCTTTCTTT

abundance: -
j_gene: TRBJ2-7
d_gene: -
v_gene: TRBV25-1
CDR3aa: CASSVAGSYEQYF
CDR3nt: TGTGCCAGCAGTGTTGCGGGATCCTACGAGCAGTACTTC

abundance: -
j_gene: TRBJ2-4
d_gene: -
v_gene: TRBV11-2
CDR3aa: CASSLGEWNPGVQYF
CDR3nt: TGTGCCAGCAGCTTAGGGGAGTGGAACCCTGGGGTTCAGTACTTC

abundance: -
j_gene: TRBJ1-4
d_gene: -
v_gene: TRBV6-5
CDR3aa: CASSYTSHEKLFF
CDR3nt: TGTGCCAGCAGTTACACCTCCCATGAAAAACTGTTTTTT

abundance: -
j_gene: TRBJ1-1
d_gene: -
v_gene: TRBV7-6
CDR3aa: CASRDSGTPNTEAFF
CDR3nt: TGTGCCAGCAGGGATTCCGGGACACCGAACACTGAAGCTTTCTTT

abundance: -
j_gene: TRBJ2-7
d_gene: TRBD2
v_gene: TRBV18
CDR3aa: CASSPGTSVSYEQYF
CDR3nt: TGTGCCAGCTCACCCGGGACTAGCGTATCCTACGAGCAGTACTTC

abundance: -
j_gene: TRBJ1-2
d_gene: -
v_gene: TRBV30
CDR3aa: CAWSVGQDFYYGYTF
CDR3nt: TGTGCCTGGAGTGTCGGGCAGGACTTCTACTATGGCTACACCTTC

abundance: -
j_gene: TRBJ1-2
d_gene: TRBD1
v_gene: TRBV2
CDR3aa: CASSGTGQGRANYGYTF
CDR3nt: TGTGCCAGCAGTGGGACGGGACAGGGAAGGGCTAACTATGGCTACACCTTC

abundance: -
j_gene: TRBJ2-2
d_gene: TRBD2
v_gene: TRBV5-1
CDR3aa: CASKSGTTDTGELFF
CDR3nt: TGCGCCAGCAAATCCGGGACTACCGACACCGGGGAGCTGTTTTTT

abundance: -
j_gene: TRBJ2-1
d_gene: TRBD1
v_gene: TRBV15
CDR3aa: CATSRAGLGGTYNEQFF
CDR3nt: TGTGCCACCAGCAGAGCGGGGCTAGGGGGCACCTACAATGAGCAGTTCTTC

abundance: once
j_gene: TRBJ1-4
d_gene: TRBD1
v_gene: TRBV2
CDR3aa: CASSHRGLFEKLFF
CDR3nt: TGTGCCAGCAGTCACAGGGGGCTGTTTGAAAAACTGTTTTTT

abundance: -
j_gene: TRBJ2-7
d_gene: -
v_gene: TRBV18
CDR3aa: CASSPRRDEQYF
CDR3nt: TGTGCCAGCTCACCACGGCGGGACGAGCAGTACTTC

abundance: -
j_gene: TRBJ2-1
d_gene: TRBD2
v_gene: TRBV30
CDR3aa: CAWSGGSGGSYNEQFF
CDR3nt: TGTGCCTGGAGCGGGGGGTCGGGTGGATCCTACAATGAGCAGTTCTTC

abundance: -
j_gene: TRBJ2-5
d_gene: TRBD2
v_gene: TRBV30
CDR3aa: CAWSGRRLAGNETQYF
CDR3nt: TGTGCCTGGAGTGGCCGGCGACTAGCGGGAAATGAGACCCAGTACTTC

abundance: -
j_gene: TRBJ2-3
d_gene: -
v_gene: TRBV11-3
CDR3aa: CASSLVGRGEDTQYF
CDR3nt: TGTGCCAGCAGCTTAGTGGGCAGGGGGGAAGATACGCAGTATTTT

abundance: -
j_gene: TRBJ1-1
d_gene: TRBD1
v_gene: TRBV6-1
CDR3aa: CASSPRGPNTEAFF
CDR3nt: TGTGCCAGCAGTCCCAGGGGGCCGAACACTGAAGCTTTCTTT

abundance: -
j_gene: TRBJ2-3
d_gene: TRBD2
v_gene: TRBV10-3
CDR3aa: CAIRLAGGTDTQYF
CDR3nt: TGTGCCATCAGACTAGCGGGGGGCACAGATACGCAGTATTTT

abundance: -
j_gene: TRBJ1-6
d_gene: -
v_gene: TRBV30
CDR3aa: CAWSLQGDSPLHF
CDR3nt: TGTGCCTGGAGCCTACAGGGAGATTCACCCCTCCACTTT

abundance: -
j_gene: TRBJ2-3
d_gene: TRBD2
v_gene: TRBV2
CDR3aa: CASSGIAGDYTDTQYF
CDR3nt: TGTGCCAGCAGTGGGATAGCGGGGGACTACACAGATACGCAGTATTTT

abundance: -
j_gene: TRBJ2-7
d_gene: TRBD1
v_gene: TRBV25-1
CDR3aa: CASRPRDSGYEQYF
CDR3nt: TGTGCCAGCAGACCACGGGACAGTGGATACGAGCAGTACTTC

abundance: -
j_gene: TRBJ2-7
d_gene: TRBD1
v_gene: TRBV25-1
CDR3aa: CASRDRGYEQYF
CDR3nt: TGTGCCAGCAGGGACAGGGGTTACGAGCAGTACTTC

abundance: -
j_gene: TRBJ2-2
d_gene: TRBD2
v_gene: TRBV28
CDR3aa: CASSSPRPTSGRAGELFF
CDR3nt: TGTGCCAGCAGTTCGCCACGCCCCACTAGCGGGAGGGCCGGGGAGCTGTTTTTT

abundance: few
j_gene: TRBJ2-4
d_gene: TRBD2
v_gene: TRBV4-3
CDR3aa: CASSQGLEAPIQYF
CDR3nt: TGCGCCAGCAGCCAGGGACTAGAGGCCCCCATTCAGTACTTC

abundance: few
j_gene: TRBJ1-2
d_gene: -
v_gene: TRBV6-5
CDR3aa: CASRRITWDYGYTF
CDR3nt: TGTGCCAGCAGACGAATAACTTGGGACTATGGCTACACCTTC

abundance: -
j_gene: TRBJ2-5
d_gene: TRBD1
v_gene: TRBV11-2
CDR3aa: CASSPPGQGGETQYF
CDR3nt: TGTGCCAGCAGTCCTCCGGGACAGGGAGGGGAGACCCAGTACTTC

abundance: -
j_gene: TRBJ1-4
d_gene: -
v_gene: TRBV11-3
CDR3aa: CASSSSRGEKLFF
CDR3nt: TGTGCCAGCAGCTCCTCCCGGGGTGAAAAACTGTTTTTT

abundance: -
j_gene: TRBJ1-6
d_gene: -
v_gene: TRBV7-9
CDR3aa: CASSLQGAPLHF
CDR3nt: TGTGCCAGCAGCTTACAGGGTGCACCCCTCCACTTT

abundance: -
j_gene: TRBJ1-3
d_gene: -
v_gene: TRBV6-5
CDR3aa: CASSYSSGNTIYF
CDR3nt: TGTGCCAGCAGTTACTCTTCTGGAAACACCATATATTTT

abundance: -
j_gene: TRBJ2-3
d_gene: -
v_gene: TRBV7-8
CDR3aa: CASSPSTRAVDTQYF
CDR3nt: TGTGCCAGCAGCCCCTCAACCAGGGCAGTAGATACGCAGTATTTT

abundance: -
j_gene: TRBJ2-1
d_gene: TRBD2
v_gene: TRBV6-5
CDR3aa: CASSGTSGRAFEQFF
CDR3nt: TGTGCCAGCAGTGGGACTAGCGGGAGGGCCTTTGAGCAGTTCTTC

abundance: -
j_gene: TRBJ1-3
d_gene: -
v_gene: TRBV6-1
CDR3aa: CASSRPGVTGNTIYF
CDR3nt: TGTGCCAGCAGTCGCCCTGGGGTGACTGGAAACACCATATATTTT

abundance: -
j_gene: TRBJ1-2
d_gene: TRBD1
v_gene: TRBV6-5
CDR3aa: CASSYEGAPLSGYTF
CDR3nt: TGTGCCAGCAGTTACGAGGGGGCGCCCTTAAGTGGCTACACCTTC

abundance: -
j_gene: TRBJ2-5
d_gene: -
v_gene: TRBV4-1
CDR3aa: CASSQGIQETQYF
CDR3nt: TGCGCCAGCAGTCAAGGTATTCAAGAGACCCAGTACTTC

abundance: -
j_gene: TRBJ2-1
d_gene: -
v_gene: TRBV4-1
CDR3aa: CASSQEGTSNEQFF
CDR3nt: TGCGCCAGCAGCCAGGAAGGCACAAGCAATGAGCAGTTCTTC